This T cell receptor beta chain stems from a study of T-cell memory formation after mild COVID-19. Losses at the gene ends were 5 bases for V and 6 bases for J; bases not matched to a gene: 4. The CDR3 is 12 residues long. Germline V lookup: CDR1 DFQATT, CDR2 SNEGSKA (reference sequence). This clonotype was counted ten times or more. Antigen specificity is unknown. Study conclusions and caveats: Cross-reactive memory seemingly joined, as some responding clones were found in pre-infection memory. Of the contracting clones, CD4+ ones lay mainly in CM and EM, and CD8+ ones in EMRA. Whereas later expanders leaned CD4+, clones contracting day 15 to 85 showed a balanced CD4/CD8 makeup.

TCRdb fed the 5' RACE reads into MiXCR, producing one record per CDR3 protein. The sample lists about 210,000 distinct CDR3 sequences, 8% to 11% occurring once. The chain employs TRBV20-1 and TRBJ1-5; TRBD1 matches 7 bases. This receptor was taken from a young man who had mild COVID-19 (a few samples of this study predate the infection). Cell type and time point are not known. The specimen was PBMCs or a T cell subset sorted from them (not recorded which). The DNA for the CDR3 is TGCAGTGCTGGAGGGGGCTCTCAGCCCCAGCATTTT. Its translation: CSAGGGSQPQHF.